The T cell receptor (beta chain) described here comes from a study of T cells in Graves' hyperthyroidism and ophthalmopathy. Study background: Peripheral blood was taken when the disease was first diagnosed, before any treatment began.

The V and J ends lost 6 bases and 2 bases, in that order; junction bases with no gene match: 7. Germline V gene data show CDR1 as MNHEY and CDR2 as SMNVEV (reference sequence). This CDR3 has 14 amino acids. In its sample, this clonotype was seen many times. Antigen unknown. Across 18 months, stable Graves' hyperthyroidism was marked by no progression to ophthalmopathy. Pregnant or lactating patients were excluded, as were those with uncontrolled infection or other autoimmune disease. General observations from the study: Ophthalmopathy and stable hyperthyroidism were told apart by a 13 V-J model.

RNA transcripts provided the source from which TCR beta CDR3 regions were amplified. The HTBI primer set served for first-round RT-PCR of the TCR CDR3. Using its own MiXCR run on the multiplex PCR reads, TCRdb lists one record per CDR3 protein. The top ten hold 7.7% of the sample, which has around 420,000 distinct CDR3 sequences, about 15% seen once. The chain is built from TRBV27 and TRBJ2-7, with 7 nucleotides matching TRBD1. The sequencing sample was made of blood. The TCR sequence derives from a woman aged 18-30 years with Graves' hyperthyroidism. The CDR3 region is CASSLQGTPYEQYF. The CDR3 coding sequence is TGTGCCAGCAGCTTACAGGGGACCCCCTACGAGCAGTACTTC.